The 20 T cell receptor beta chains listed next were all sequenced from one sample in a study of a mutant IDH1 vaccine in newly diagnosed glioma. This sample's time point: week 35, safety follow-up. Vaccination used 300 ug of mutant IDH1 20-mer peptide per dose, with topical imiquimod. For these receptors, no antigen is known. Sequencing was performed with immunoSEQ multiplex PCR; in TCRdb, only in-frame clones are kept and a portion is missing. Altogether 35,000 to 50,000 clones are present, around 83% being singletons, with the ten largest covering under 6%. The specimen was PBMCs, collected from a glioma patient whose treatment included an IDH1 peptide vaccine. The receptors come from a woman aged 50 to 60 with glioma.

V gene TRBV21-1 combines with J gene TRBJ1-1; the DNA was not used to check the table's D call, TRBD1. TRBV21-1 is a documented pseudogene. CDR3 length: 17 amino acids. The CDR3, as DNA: TGTGCCACCGAAACAGGGGACTTTCCCCGGGGGAACACTGAAGCTTTCTTT. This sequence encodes CATETGDFPRGNTEAFF.

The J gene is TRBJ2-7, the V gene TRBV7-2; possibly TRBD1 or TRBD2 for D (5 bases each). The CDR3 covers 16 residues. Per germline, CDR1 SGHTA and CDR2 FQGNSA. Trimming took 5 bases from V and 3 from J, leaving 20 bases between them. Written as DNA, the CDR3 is TGTGCCAGCAGCACCGGGCCCGGGACGGAAGACTACGAGCAGTACTTC. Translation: CASSTGPGTEDYEQYF.

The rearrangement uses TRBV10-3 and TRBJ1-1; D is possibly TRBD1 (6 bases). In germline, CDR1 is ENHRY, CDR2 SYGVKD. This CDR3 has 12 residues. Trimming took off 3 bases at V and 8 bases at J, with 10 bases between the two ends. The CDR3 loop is CAISDTGIEAFF. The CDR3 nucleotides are TGTGCCATCAGTGACACAGGGATAGAAGCTTTCTTT.

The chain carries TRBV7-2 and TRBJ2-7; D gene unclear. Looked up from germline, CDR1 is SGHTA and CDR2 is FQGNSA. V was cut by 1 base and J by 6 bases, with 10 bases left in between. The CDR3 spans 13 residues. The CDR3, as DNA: TGTGCCAGCAGCTTAGTGGTAAAGGGCGAGCAGTACTTC. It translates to CASSLVVKGEQYF. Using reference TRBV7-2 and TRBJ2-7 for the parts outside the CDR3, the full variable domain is GAGVSQSPSNKVTEKGKDVELRCDPISGHTALYWYRQSLGQGLEFLIYFQGNSAPDKSGLPSDRFSAERTGGSVSTLTIQRTQQEDSAVYLCASSLVVKGEQYFGPGTRLTVT.

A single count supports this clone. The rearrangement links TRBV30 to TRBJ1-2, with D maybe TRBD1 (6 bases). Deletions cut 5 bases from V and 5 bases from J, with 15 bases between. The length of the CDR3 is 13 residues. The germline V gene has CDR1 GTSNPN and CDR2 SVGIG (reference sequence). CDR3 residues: CAWSAGEGYGYTF. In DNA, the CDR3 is TGTGCCTGGTCGGCAGGGGAGGGGTATGGCTACACCTTC.

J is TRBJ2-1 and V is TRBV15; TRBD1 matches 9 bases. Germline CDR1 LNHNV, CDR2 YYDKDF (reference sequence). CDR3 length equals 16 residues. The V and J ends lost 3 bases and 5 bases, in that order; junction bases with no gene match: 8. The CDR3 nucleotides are TGTGCCACCAGCAGGGCGGGGACAGGGCTCAACAATGAGCAGTTCTTC. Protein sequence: CATSRAGTGLNNEQFF.

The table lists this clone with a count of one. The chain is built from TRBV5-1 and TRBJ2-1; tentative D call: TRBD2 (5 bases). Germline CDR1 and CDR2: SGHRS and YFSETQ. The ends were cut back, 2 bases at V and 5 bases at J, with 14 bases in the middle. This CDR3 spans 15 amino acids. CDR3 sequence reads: CASSLAPRVNNEQFF. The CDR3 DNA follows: TGCGCCAGCAGCTTAGCCCCGAGGGTGAACAATGAGCAGTTCTTC.

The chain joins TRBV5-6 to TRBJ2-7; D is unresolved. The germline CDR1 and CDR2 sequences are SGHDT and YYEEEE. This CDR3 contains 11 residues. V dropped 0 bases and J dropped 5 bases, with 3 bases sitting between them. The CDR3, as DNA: TGTGCCAGCAGCTTGGAGAACGAGCAGTACTTC. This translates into CASSLENEQYF.

In nucleotides, the CDR3 is TGCGCCAGCAGCTCGGGAGGGGGTAGGGACACTGAAGCTTTCTTT. Translating gives CASSSGGGRDTEAFF. The chain has TRBV5-1 and TRBJ1-1, with D perhaps TRBD1 (6 bases). The CDR3 runs 15 residues. Trimming pared 3 bases from V and 3 bases from J, leaving 15 bases between. Looked up from germline, CDR1 is SGHRS and CDR2 is YFSETQ.

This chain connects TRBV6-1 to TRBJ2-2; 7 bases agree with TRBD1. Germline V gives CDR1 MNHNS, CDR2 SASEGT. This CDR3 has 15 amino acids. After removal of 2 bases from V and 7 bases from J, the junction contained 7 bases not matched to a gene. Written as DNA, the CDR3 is TGTGCCAGCAGTGAAAAGTACAGGGGTATCGGGGAGCTGTTTTTT. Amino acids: CASSEKYRGIGELFF.

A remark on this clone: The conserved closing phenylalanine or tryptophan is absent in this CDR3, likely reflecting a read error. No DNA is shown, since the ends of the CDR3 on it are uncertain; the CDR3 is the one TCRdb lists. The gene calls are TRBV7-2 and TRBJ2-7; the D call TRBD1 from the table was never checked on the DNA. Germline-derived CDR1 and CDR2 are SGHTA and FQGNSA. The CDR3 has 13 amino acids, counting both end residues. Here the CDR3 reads CASSLGEGALISL.

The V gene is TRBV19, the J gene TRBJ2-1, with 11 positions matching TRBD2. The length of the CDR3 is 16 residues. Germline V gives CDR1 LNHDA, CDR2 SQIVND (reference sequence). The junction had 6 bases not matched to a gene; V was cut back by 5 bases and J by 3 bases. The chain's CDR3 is CASSSVAGGDYNEQFF. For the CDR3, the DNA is TGTGCCAGTAGTTCCGTAGCGGGGGGGGACTACAATGAGCAGTTCTTC.

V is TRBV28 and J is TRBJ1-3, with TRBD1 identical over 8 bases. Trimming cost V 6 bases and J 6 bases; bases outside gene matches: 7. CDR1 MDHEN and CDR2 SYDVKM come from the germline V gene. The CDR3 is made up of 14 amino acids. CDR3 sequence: CASRDRGLENTIYF. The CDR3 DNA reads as TGTGCCAGCAGAGACAGGGGTTTAGAAAACACCATATATTTT.

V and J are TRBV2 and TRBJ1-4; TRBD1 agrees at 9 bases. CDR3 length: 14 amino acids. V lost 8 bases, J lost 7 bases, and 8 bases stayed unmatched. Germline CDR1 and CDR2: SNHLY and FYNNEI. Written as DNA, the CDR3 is TGTGCCAGCTTTGGGAGGACAGGGGTTGAAAAACTGTTTTTT. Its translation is CASFGRTGVEKLFF. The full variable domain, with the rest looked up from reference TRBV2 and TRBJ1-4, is EPEVTQTPSHQVTQMGQEVILRCVPISNHLYFYWYRQILGQKVEFLVSFYNNEISEKSEIFDDQFSVERPDGSNFTLKIRSTKLEDSAMYFCASFGRTGVEKLFFGSGTQLSVL.

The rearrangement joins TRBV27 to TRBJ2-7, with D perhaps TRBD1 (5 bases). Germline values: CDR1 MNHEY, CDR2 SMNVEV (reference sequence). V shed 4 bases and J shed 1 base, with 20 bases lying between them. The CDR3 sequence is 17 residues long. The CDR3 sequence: CASSSVAGKGLSYEQYF. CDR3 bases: TGTGCCAGCAGTTCGGTGGCAGGGAAAGGCCTGTCCTACGAGCAGTACTTC.

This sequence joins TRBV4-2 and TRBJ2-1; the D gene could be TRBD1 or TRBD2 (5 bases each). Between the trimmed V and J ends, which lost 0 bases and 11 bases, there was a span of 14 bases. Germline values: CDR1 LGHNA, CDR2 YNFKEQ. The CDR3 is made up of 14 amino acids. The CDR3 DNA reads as TGTGCCAGCAGCCAAGACCCCGAGGGACGGAAGCAGTTCTTC. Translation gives CASSQDPEGRKQFF.

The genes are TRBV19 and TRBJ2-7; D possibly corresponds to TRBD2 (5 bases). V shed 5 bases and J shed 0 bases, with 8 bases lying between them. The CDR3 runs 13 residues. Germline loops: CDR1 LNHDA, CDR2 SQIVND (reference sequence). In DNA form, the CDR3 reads TGTGCCAGTAGTGTCCGGGGCTCCTACGAGCAGTACTTC. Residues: CASSVRGSYEQYF. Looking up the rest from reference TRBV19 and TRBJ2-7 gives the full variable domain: DGGITQSPKYLFRKEGQNVTLSCEQNLNHDAMYWYRQDPGQGLRLIYYSQIVNDFQKGDIAEGYSVSREKKESFPLTVTSAQKNPTAFYLCASSVRGSYEQYFGPGTRLTVT.

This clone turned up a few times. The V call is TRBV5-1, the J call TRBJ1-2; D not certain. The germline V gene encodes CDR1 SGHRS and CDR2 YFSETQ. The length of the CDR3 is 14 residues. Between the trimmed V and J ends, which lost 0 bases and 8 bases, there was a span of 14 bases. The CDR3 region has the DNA TGCGCCAGCAGCTTGGAATACCTCGGAGAGGGCTACACCTTC. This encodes CASSLEYLGEGYTF.

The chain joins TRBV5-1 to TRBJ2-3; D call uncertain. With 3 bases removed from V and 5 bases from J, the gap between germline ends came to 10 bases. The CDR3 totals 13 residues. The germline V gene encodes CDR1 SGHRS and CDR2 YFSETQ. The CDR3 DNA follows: TGCGCCAGCAGCTCCATAATCGGAGATACGCAGTATTTT. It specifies CASSSIIGDTQYF.

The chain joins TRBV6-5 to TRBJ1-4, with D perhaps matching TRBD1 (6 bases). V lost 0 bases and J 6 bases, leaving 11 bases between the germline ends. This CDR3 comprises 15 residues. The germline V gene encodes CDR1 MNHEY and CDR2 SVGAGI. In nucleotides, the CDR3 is TGTGCCAGCAGTTACTCGGGGACAATGGATGAAAAACTGTTTTTT. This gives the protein CASSYSGTMDEKLFF.